A single sample is the source of the 10 T cell receptor beta chains below, sequenced in a study of radiotherapy plus CTLA-4 blockade in lung cancer. Using immunoSEQ multiplex PCR, the repertoire was profiled, and TCRdb retains in-frame clones only, with some absent. The sample includes about 98,000 clones, approximately 85% of them seen just once. The source was peripheral blood, collected from a patient treated with radiotherapy plus ipilimumab. The receptors were sampled from a human donor with non-small cell lung cancer who had a partial response to radiotherapy plus ipilimumab.

J is TRBJ1-1 and V is TRBV7-9; D gene uncertain. Germline CDR1 and CDR2: SEHNR and FQNEAQ (reference sequence). Trimming removed 5 bases from V and 1 base from J, with 11 bases in between. This CDR3 has 14 amino acids. DNA of the CDR3: TGTGCCAGCAGCCCGCACGCCGGGAACACTGAAGCTTTCTTT. Translated: CASSPHAGNTEAFF. Variable domain in full (rest from reference TRBV7-9 and TRBJ1-1): DTGVSQNPRHKITKRGQNVTFRCDPISEHNRLYWYRQTLGQGPEFLTYFQNEAQLEKSRLLSDRFSAERPKGSFSTLEIQRTEQGDSAMYLCASSPHAGNTEAFFGQGTRLTVV.

J is TRBJ2-1 and V is TRBV10-3; 8 bases fit TRBD2. This CDR3 region has 16 residues. Germline CDR1 reads ENHRY; CDR2 reads SYGVKD. After removal of 3 bases from V and 6 bases from J, the junction contained 10 bases not matched to a gene. The DNA of the CDR3 is TGTGCCATCAGTGACCCAGGGCGGGGGGCTGGCAATGAGCAGTTCTTC. Protein: CAISDPGRGAGNEQFF.

The CDR3 DNA reads as TGTGCCAGCACGGGAGGTAACAATGAGCAGTTCTTC. It is translated as CASTGGNNEQFF. The V call is TRBV19, the J call TRBJ2-1; TRBD2 matches at 7 bases. Germline V gives CDR1 LNHDA, CDR2 SQIVND (reference sequence). This CDR3 has 12 residues. Trimming cost V 9 bases and J 5 bases; bases outside gene matches: 4. Drawing the rest from reference TRBV19 and TRBJ2-1, the complete variable domain is DGGITQSPKYLFRKEGQNVTLSCEQNLNHDAMYWYRQDPGQGLRLIYYSQIVNDFQKGDIAEGYSVSREKKESFPLTVTSAQKNPTAFYLCASTGGNNEQFFGPGTRLTVL.

This chain uses TRBV29-1 with TRBJ2-1; 9 bases are a match to TRBD2. V shed 2 bases and J 8 bases; nucleotides not matched to a gene: 10. CDR1 is SQVTM, CDR2 ANQGSEA, per germline. The CDR3 totals 15 residues. CDR3 in amino acids: CSVESPLAGKDEQFF. DNA of the CDR3: TGCAGCGTTGAATCGCCCCTAGCGGGAAAGGATGAGCAGTTCTTC.

The chain carries TRBV6-1 and TRBJ2-3; TRBD2 is a possible D gene (6 bases). V dropped 4 bases and J dropped 1 base, with 9 bases sitting between them. The germline CDR1 and CDR2 sequences are MNHNS and SASEGT. The CDR3 runs 14 residues. DNA for the CDR3: TGTGCCAGCAGTGTTGCGGGACGCACAGATACGCAGTATTTT. It translates to CASSVAGRTDTQYF.

The J gene is TRBJ2-1, the V gene TRBV7-3; 7 bases fit TRBD2. Trimming removed 2 bases from V and 6 bases from J; junction bases left unmatched: 10. The CDR3 totals 16 residues. Germline V gives CDR1 SGHTA, CDR2 FQGTGA. The CDR3: CASSLEAGATFNEQFF. CDR3 coding DNA: TGTGCCAGCAGCTTAGAGGCGGGAGCCACGTTCAATGAGCAGTTCTTC.

This rearrangement joins TRBV9 to TRBJ1-1, with a possible D match to TRBD1 (5 bases). Trimming removed 4 bases from V and 5 bases from J, with 15 bases in between. The CDR3 is 14 amino acids. From germline, CDR1 is SGDLS and CDR2 YYNGEE. This chain's CDR3 is CASSIREGNTEAFF. In DNA, the CDR3 is TGTGCCAGCAGCATCAGGGAGGGGAATACTGAAGCTTTCTTT.

This chain connects TRBV9 to TRBJ1-3; D ambiguous. The CDR3 is made up of 16 amino acids. V lost 3 bases and J lost 2, with 15 bases in between. Germline V gene data show CDR1 as SGDLS and CDR2 as YYNGEE. The CDR3 region is CASSGGEPRAGNTIYF. The DNA for the CDR3 is TGTGCCAGCAGCGGCGGGGAGCCAAGGGCTGGAAACACCATATATTTT.

The CDR3 nucleotides read TGTGCCAGCAGCGAAAGCCGGGGCACTGAAGCTTTCTTT. Its translation is CASSESRGTEAFF. The chain carries TRBV7-3 and TRBJ1-1; no reliable D call. The CDR3 consists of 13 residues. V was pared by 5 bases and J by 4 bases, with 11 bases between. From germline, CDR1 is SGHTA and CDR2 FQGTGA.

This sequence joins TRBV11-2 and TRBJ1-4; D not resolved. The CDR3 is 13 residues long. The V end lost 8 bases, the J end lost 4 bases, and 11 bases lay between the germline ends. CDR1 and CDR2 (germline): SGHAT, FQNNGV. Here the CDR3 DNA reads TGTGCCAGCTCCCAACAGCTTAATGAAAAACTGTTTTTT. Encoded protein: CASSQQLNEKLFF.